Here is one T cell receptor beta chain with its context. This clonotype was observed at least ten times. This receptor's antigen is unknown. No base quality information exists; no much larger clone differs at one position. V and J lose 6 bases and 4 bases, and a span of 4 bases separates them. CDR1 and CDR2 (MNHEY, SMNVEV) derive from the germline V gene (reference sequence). The CDR3 measures 11 amino acids from cysteine to phenylalanine. Only the CDR3 part of the read is kept: 33 bases, read in frame from the first base. The data were taken from a study of T cells in Graves' hyperthyroidism and ophthalmopathy (dated by TCRdb to between 2019 and 2020). Context from the whole study: Peripheral blood samples were taken at initial diagnosis, before any treatment was given. TCR V-J signatures able to tell the groups apart were searched for in a discovery cohort of 95 or so patients, of whom more than 40 had Graves' ophthalmopathy and about 60 had stable Graves' hyperthyroidism. Prospective prediction of ophthalmopathy was tested in an independent validation cohort consisting of 18 to 20 hyperthyroidism patients and over 15 patients who later progressed to ophthalmopathy. The approximately 90 discovery patients were randomly split 7:3 into training and test sets. In about 6 Graves' hyperthyroidism patients, the study also compared T-cell repertoires from thyroid tissue with T-cell repertoires from blood. Once sampling was done, hyperthyroidism patients were given methimazole at a starting dose of 30 mg daily, whereas ophthalmopathy patients were given high-dose intravenous methylprednisolone. TCR Vbeta CDR3 sequencing of fewer than 150 peripheral blood samples (roughly 43 ophthalmopathy, around 80 hyperthyroidism and around 17 progressor patients) is reported in the paper. Results the study describes overall, beyond this receptor: In validation, the model predicted progression to ophthalmopathy with about 71% sensitivity and 72% to 75% specificity, a median of roughly seven months before onset. A 13 V-J signature model separated ophthalmopathy from stable hyperthyroidism, with approximately 87% sensitivity and 81.08% specificity in cross-validation and 80%/75% in testing. No statistical method was used to set the sample size in advance, and investigators knew the group allocation. Most expanded thyroid clonotypes (frequency above 0.001) were also found in blood, which suggests that blood repertoires may mirror thyroid immune responses.

The TCR beta CDR3 regions were amplified from RNA transcripts. A first-round RT-PCR of the TCR CDR3 used the HTBI primer set with the Qiagen OneStep RT-PCR kit. Libraries were constructed in a second round of multiplex PCR, after which size selection and purification were performed. Libraries were sequenced paired-end with 100 bp reads on an Illumina HiSeq2000. For the original study's pipeline: SOAPnuke was used to process the raw data, with reads discarded if the reads contained adapters or uncalled bases, had a mean Phred below 15, or lacked an exact constant-primer or identifier match. COPE v1.2.5 was used to merge high-quality paired reads, and clonotypes were defined as unique nucleotide sequences. Clonotypes were aligned to IMGT TRBV, TRBD and TRBJ reference segments using MiTCR v1.1. The analysis included only V-J combinations with a frequency above 0.0001, which together covered 99% to 99.2% of the repertoires. The TCS score was defined as F50 (clonal expansion) divided by E x V (chaos), with BLOSUM62-based TCRdist calculated between CDR3 peptides within each V-J. Welch's t-statistics and random forest reduced approximately 520 V-J features to some 14, which were used in a naive Bayes classifier (R e1071). The public reads were reanalyzed by TCRdb: fastp trimming at Q25, MiXCR alignment, in-frame beta chains only. Rows with one shared CDR3 protein collapse into an entry with the most common genes and DNA. The V and J calls reflect TCRdb's pipeline rather than the authors' work. The sample table records more than 600,000 distinct CDR3 sequences; around 15% of these occur just once. The ten biggest clones cover approximately 8% of the sample.

Graves' hyperthyroidism was defined as stable when no progression to ophthalmopathy occurred over 18 months of follow-up. Hyperthyroidism patients were newly diagnosed, had a disease duration of under 2 months, and were aged 18 to 65 years. The study excluded patients with uncontrolled infections, other autoimmune diseases, pregnancy or lactation. Diagnoses were established on the basis of clinical symptoms, serum thyroxine and TRAb, thyroid ultrasound, and orbital computed tomography. PBMCs were separated from 7.5 to 10 ml of fresh peripheral blood using Ficoll-Paque density gradient centrifugation. Total RNA was extracted with Trizol reagent, and quality was checked on an Agilent 2100 Bioanalyzer.

The chain couples TRBV27 to TRBJ2-1, with the D gene not confidently named. The clonotype originates from a man aged 18 to 30 with Graves' hyperthyroidism. Sequencing was carried out using blood. CDR3 sequence: CASREYNEQFF. The bases read TGTGCCAGCAGGGAGTACAATGAGCAGTTCTTC.